These T cell receptor beta chains were read from a single sample in a study of T cell responses to AZD1222 COVID-19 vaccine. The assay was immunoSEQ multiplex PCR, and TCRdb's table has in-frame clones only and misses some. Among about 140,000 clones, more than 85% were seen once, and the ten largest hold just over 3%. The sequences come from peripheral blood, collected on day 0 of AZD1222 vaccination. The receptors derive from an adult in good health. The CDR3 runs from the conserved cysteine through the conserved F or W. The D gene is left open where the match is weak. The size field is filled for only some rows; it gives once, few, many or a size class.

-	TRBV7-2	-	TRBJ2-1	TGTACCAGCAGCTTAGTCCCAGCGGGCCCCTACAATGAGCAGTTCTTC	CTSSLVPAGPYNEQFF
-	TRBV4-2	-	TRBJ1-2	TGTGCCAGCAGCCAAGATCCCCGCGTCTATGGCTACACCTTC	CASSQDPRVYGYTF
-	TRBV21-1	-	TRBJ2-6	TGTGCCAGCAGCAAAGTCCGGCGCTGCTCTGGGGCCAACGTCCTGACTTTC	CASSKVRRCSGANVLTF
-	TRBV30	-	TRBJ1-3	TGTGCCTGGAGCCTTACCAGCTCTGGAAACACCATATATTTT	CAWSLTSSGNTIYF
-	TRBV9	-	TRBJ1-1	TGTGCCAGCAGCGTCGGGGAGACCTACACTGAAGCTTTCTTT	CASSVGETYTEAFF
TRBD1	TRBV6-6	-	TRBJ1-1	TGTGCCAGCATCAACTCACCGGGACAGACACTTGAAGCTTTCTTT	CASINSPGQTLEAFF
TRBD2	TRBV19	-	TRBJ2-7	TGTGCCAGTAGTGCGGGACTAGCGGGGTACGAGCAGTACTTC	CASSAGLAGYEQYF
-	TRBV2	-	TRBJ2-7	TGTGCCAGCAGTGAAACTAGGACCGCCGAGCAGTACTTC	CASSETRTAEQYF
-	TRBV6-6	-	TRBJ1-3	TGTGCCAGCAGTTACTCAGGGTATCGAAACACCATATATTTT	CASSYSGYRNTIYF
-	TRBV12-3/TRBV12-4	-	TRBJ1-1	TGTGCCAGCAATAAGGGTGGCGATGAAGCTTTCTTT	CASNKGGDEAFF
TRBD2	TRBV6-5	-	TRBJ2-7	TGTGCCAGCAGTTACTGGCCTAGCGGGACTTACGAGCAGTACTTC	CASSYWPSGTYEQYF
-	TRBV5-3	-	TRBJ2-7	TGTGCCAGAAGTTTTCGAGAAAGTGGATCCTACGAGCAGTACTTC	CARSFRESGSYEQYF
-	TRBV6-2/TRBV6-3	-	TRBJ1-5	TGTGCCAGCAGTCAAGGGGTTAATAGCAATCAGCCCCAGCATTTT	CASSQGVNSNQPQHF
-	TRBV11-2	once	TRBJ2-7	TGTGCCAGCAGCCGTACGGGCAGGAACTCCTACGAGCAGTACTTC	CASSRTGRNSYEQYF
TRBD1	TRBV29-1	-	TRBJ1-2	TGCAGCGTTGACCCCGCGGGACAGGGCGAAACCTACACCTTC	CSVDPAGQGETYTF
-	TRBV13	-	TRBJ1-1	TGTGCCAGCAGCTCAGTGGGTAGTCGGGAAGCTTTCTTT	CASSSVGSREAFF
-	TRBV6-4	-	TRBJ1-3	TGTGCCAGCAGTACGCCTGAGGGCTCTGGAAACACCATATATTTT	CASSTPEGSGNTIYF
-	TRBV25-1	-	TRBJ1-2	TGTGCCAGCAGTGCTCTTGAGGTGGGGGGCTACACCTTC	CASSALEVGGYTF
-	TRBV27	once	TRBJ1-1	TGTGCCAGCAGTTTAACGGTCGCCGTCCAGAACACTGAAGCTTTCTTT	CASSLTVAVQNTEAFF
-	TRBV3-1/TRBV3-2	-	TRBJ1-3	TGTGCCAGCAGCCAAGACAGCTCTGGAAACACCATATATTTT	CASSQDSSGNTIYF
TRBD2	TRBV7-3	-	TRBJ2-1	TGTGCCAGCAGCGCCGGGACTAGCGGATACAATGAGCAGTTCTTC	CASSAGTSGYNEQFF
TRBD1	TRBV30	-	TRBJ2-6	TGTGCCTGGAGTTCCCTCCTCTACAGGGGTGCCGGGGCCAACGTCCTGACTTTC	CAWSSLLYRGAGANVLTF
-	TRBV6-5	-	TRBJ2-5	TGTGCCAGTGGTGCGAGAGAGGCCCAGTACTTC	CASGAREAQYF
-	TRBV6-4	few	TRBJ2-1	TGTGCCAGCAGTGCACAGGGCAACGGGAACTACAATGAGCAGTTCTTC	CASSAQGNGNYNEQFF
-	TRBV4-3	-	TRBJ2-5	TGCGCCAGCAGCCAAGTAATTCGGGAGACCCAGTACTTC	CASSQVIRETQYF
-	TRBV14	-	TRBJ2-1	TGTGCCAGCAGCCAAGCTGGGGGGCTCCAATACAATGAGCAGTTCTTC	CASSQAGGLQYNEQFF
TRBD2	TRBV10-2	-	TRBJ2-3	TGCGCCGCGAGCGGGATCACAGATACGCAGTATTTT	CAASGITDTQYF
-	TRBV9	-	TRBJ1-2	TGTGCCAGCAGCGGGAGGGAGGGTGAGACCTATGGCTACACCTTC	CASSGREGETYGYTF
-	TRBV6-6	-	TRBJ2-3	TGTGCCAGCAGTTACTCGAGGTCGGGAGTGGCAGATACGCAGTATTTT	CASSYSRSGVADTQYF
-	TRBV11-3	-	TRBJ2-1	TGTGCCAGCAGCTTGAACTACTACAATGAGCAGTTCTTC	CASSLNYYNEQFF
-	TRBV7-8	-	TRBJ1-1	TGTGCCAGCAGCTTAGTTACGGCGAACACTGAAGCTTTCTTT	CASSLVTANTEAFF
-	TRBV30	-	TRBJ1-6	TGTGCCTGGAGTGGAGGAGTACCGCCCCTCCACTTT	CAWSGGVPPLHF
-	TRBV19	-	TRBJ1-3	TGTGCCAGTAGTATTTTTCATCTAAGAAACACCATATATTTT	CASSIFHLRNTIYF
-	TRBV6-5	-	TRBJ1-2	TGTGCCAGCAGTCTGGCCGGGATCTATGGCTACACCTTC	CASSLAGIYGYTF
-	TRBV5-5	-	TRBJ1-2	TGTGCCAGCAGCTTGGGGAGGGTAGGCTATGGCTACACCTTC	CASSLGRVGYGYTF